This T cell receptor beta chain was retrieved from a study of cytomegalovirus exposure and HLA in healthy donors. With 60 Vbeta and 13 Jbeta primers, the PCR was carried out. Assay: immunoSEQ multiplex PCR; the TCRdb copy retains only in-frame clones and omits some. The sample carries 95,000 to 150,000 clones, approximately 70% recorded once. V gave up 0 bases and J gave up 6 bases; unmatched junction bases: 2. The CDR3 is 14 amino acids. From germline, CDR1 is SGDLS and CDR2 YYNGEE. The sequence was obtained from a man aged 18 to 30 in good health and CMV-seronegative. This chain uses TRBV9 with TRBJ2-2; 7 bases line up with TRBD2. The sequenced sample was PBMCs. CDR3: CASSVGGSPGELFF. CDR3 nucleotide sequence: TGTGCCAGCAGCGTAGGCGGGAGCCCCGGGGAGCTGTTTTTT.